What follows are 29 T cell receptor beta chains derived from one specimen sequenced in a study of shared clonotypes between healthy human individuals. Data came from immunoSEQ multiplex PCR; TCRdb stores just in-frame clones and leaves some out. The sample has about 870,000 clones, 80% to 95% seen once. Selected positively for CCR7 and CD45RO-negative, naive CD8 cells excluded terminally differentiated effector memory CD45RA+ cells. The sample comprised naive CD8+ T cells sorted from blood. These receptors originate from a young man in good health.

The chain combines TRBV7-9 with TRBJ2-1; perhaps TRBD1 as D (5 bases). The length of the CDR3 is 15 residues. Between the trimmed V and J ends, which lost 1 base and 2 bases, there was a span of 9 bases. Per germline, CDR1 SEHNR and CDR2 FQNEAQ (reference sequence). In nucleotides, the CDR3 is TGTGCCAGCAGCTTAGGGGGCGGCCCCTACAATGAGCAGTTCTTC. Translation gives CASSLGGGPYNEQFF.

CDR3 DNA: TGTGCCAGCAGCTCGGGACTAGCGGGAGTAAACACCGGGGAGCTGTTTTTT. Translated: CASSSGLAGVNTGELFF. This chain joins TRBV7-7 and TRBJ2-2, with TRBD2 matching 14 bases. Germline assignment: CDR1 SSHAT and CDR2 FNYEAQ (reference sequence). V was clipped by 4 bases and J by 2 bases; unmatched bases: 3. This CDR3 contains 17 residues.

This chain links TRBV15 with TRBJ2-2; no clear D. Trimming removed 1 base at V and 4 bases at J, with 7 bases between. Germline V gene lookup returns CDR1 LNHNV and CDR2 YYDKDF (reference sequence). The CDR3 totals 14 residues. Here the CDR3 reads CATSRVFSTGELFF. The CDR3 region has the DNA TGTGCCACCAGCAGAGTTTTTTCCACCGGGGAGCTGTTTTTT.

V gene TRBV6-1 combines with J gene TRBJ2-5; D unclear. CDR3 length: 13 amino acids. Germline V gives CDR1 MNHNS, CDR2 SASEGT. Trimming left V 7 bases short and J 4 bases short, with 13 bases between. The CDR3 protein is CASNPWVPETQYF. The CDR3 bases are TGTGCCAGCAACCCTTGGGTCCCAGAGACCCAGTACTTC.

The chain combines TRBV7-9 with TRBJ1-2; possible D gene TRBD1, 5 bases. V lost 5 bases to trimming and J lost 0 bases, with 13 bases between them. The germline V gene encodes CDR1 SEHNR and CDR2 FQNEAQ (reference sequence). The CDR3 length is 15 residues. The CDR3 is CASSKGAAANYGYTF. The CDR3 DNA sequence: TGTGCCAGCAGCAAAGGGGCAGCGGCTAACTATGGCTACACCTTC.

V gene TRBV29-1 combines with J gene TRBJ1-5; D is undetermined. Germline CDR1 and CDR2: SQVTM and ANQGSEA. The CDR3 is 13 amino acids. Trimming removed 4 bases at V and 7 bases at J, with 14 bases between. The CDR3 protein is CSVGSVRAQPQHF. In nucleotides, the CDR3 is TGCAGCGTTGGAAGCGTAAGGGCCCAGCCCCAGCATTTT.

The chain links TRBV19 to TRBJ2-3, with D tentatively TRBD2 (5 bases). Germline V gives CDR1 LNHDA, CDR2 SQIVND (reference sequence). V lost 5 bases and J lost 2, with 20 bases in between. The CDR3 runs 17 residues. The CDR3 bases are TGTGCCAGTAGTCCCTCGCCGTGGGAGAGCAACACAGATACGCAGTATTTT. This translates into CASSPSPWESNTDTQYF.

The chain has TRBV27 and TRBJ2-7; tentatively, D is TRBD1 or TRBD2 (7 bases each). V dropped 6 bases and J dropped 6 bases, with 15 bases sitting between them. There are 13 residues in the CDR3. Germline loops: CDR1 MNHEY, CDR2 SMNVEV (reference sequence). In nucleotides, the CDR3 is TGTGCCAGCAGCTCACAGGGGAGGGGCGAGCAGTACTTC. Translated: CASSSQGRGEQYF.

This clone was observed once. The rearrangement links TRBV7-9 to TRBJ2-1; D not certain. V was shortened by 5 bases and J by 0 bases, with 14 bases between the two germline ends. Germline V CDR1 and CDR2: SEHNR, FQNEAQ (reference sequence). The CDR3 extends over 16 amino acids. The CDR3 region is CASSPAGLSSYNEQFF. The CDR3 DNA is TGTGCCAGCAGCCCGGCTGGGCTCAGCTCCTACAATGAGCAGTTCTTC.

This clone was observed once. V is TRBV29-1 and J is TRBJ2-7, with D perhaps TRBD1 (5 bases). Germline CDR1 and CDR2: SQVTM and ANQGSEA. The CDR3 covers 11 residues. Trimming took 0 bases from V and 12 from J, leaving 12 bases between them. CDR3 nucleotide sequence: TGCAGCGTTGAAGATCGGCAGGGTATGTACTTC. It is translated as CSVEDRQGMYF.

V and J are TRBV7-9 and TRBJ2-7, with D possibly matching TRBD1 (5 bases). Germline loops: CDR1 SEHNR, CDR2 FQNEAQ (reference sequence). Between the trimmed V and J ends, which lost 1 base and 2 bases, there was a span of 6 bases. This CDR3 has 13 amino acids. The CDR3, as DNA: TGTGCCAGCAGCTTAGAAGGGGCCTACGAGCAGTACTTC. This gives the protein CASSLEGAYEQYF.

Only a few counts were recorded for this clone. The CDR3 DNA reads as TGTGCCAGCGCTTACGGAGGGACTAGCGTCGACGAGCAGTACTTC. Translation gives CASAYGGTSVDEQYF. The chain employs TRBV27 and TRBJ2-7, with 10 positions matching TRBD2. Germline loops: CDR1 MNHEY, CDR2 SMNVEV (reference sequence). V shed 8 bases and J 5 bases; nucleotides not matched to a gene: 12. The CDR3 covers 15 residues.

This clone was detected only a few times. The chain is built from TRBV7-9 and TRBJ1-3; D is unresolved. V lost 5 bases and J 0 bases, leaving 2 bases between the germline ends. The CDR3 loop spans 12 amino acids. Germline lookup yields CDR1 SEHNR and CDR2 FQNEAQ (reference sequence). The CDR3 coding sequence is TGTGCCAGCAGCAACTCTGGAAACACCATATATTTT. Translated: CASSNSGNTIYF.

The chain carries TRBV6-5 and TRBJ2-7; 7 positions match TRBD1. V was pared by 4 bases and J by 3 bases, with 9 bases of the junction left unmatched. This CDR3 has 15 residues. From germline, CDR1 is MNHEY and CDR2 SVGAGI. The CDR3 nucleotides are TGTGCCAGCAGTTCCAGCCGGGACAGCTTCTACGAGCAGTACTTC. It encodes CASSSSRDSFYEQYF.

The chain employs TRBV27 and TRBJ2-5; TRBD2 matches at 14 bases. Germline CDR1 is MNHEY and CDR2 is SMNVEV (reference sequence). CDR3 length: 17 amino acids. V lost 6 bases, J lost 3 bases, and 9 bases stayed unmatched. The CDR3 loop is CASRISAGLAGEETQYF. CDR3 sequence (DNA): TGTGCCAGCAGAATTTCAGCGGGACTAGCGGGAGAAGAGACCCAGTACTTC.

The chain joins TRBV27 to TRBJ2-1; D perhaps matches TRBD2 (5 bases). The V gene lost 6 bases and the J gene lost 15 bases, with 24 bases spanning the gap. CDR1 and CDR2 from the germline V gene are MNHEY and SMNVEV (reference sequence). The CDR3 is made up of 14 amino acids. CDR3: CASSPLGDAPSPFF. DNA of the CDR3: TGTGCCAGCAGCCCCCTGGGAGATGCTCCCAGTCCGTTCTTC.

Note on this clone: A much more abundant neighbour one base away suggests this may be a read error. Other DNA sequences in this specimen translate into the identical CDR3. J is TRBJ2-7 and V is TRBV5-5; a possible D gene is TRBD1 (5 bases). Germline V CDR1 and CDR2: SGHKS, YYEKEE (reference sequence). The CDR3 length is 12 residues. Trimming pared 4 bases from V and 4 bases from J, leaving 9 bases between. The CDR3: CASSPDSYEQYF. DNA of the CDR3: TGTGCCAGCAGCCCCGACAGTTACGAGCAGTACTTC.

The chain employs TRBV27 and TRBJ2-1; the D is unclear. Trimming cost V 5 bases and J 7 bases, with 18 bases left between them. This CDR3 has 15 amino acids. Looked up from germline, CDR1 is MNHEY and CDR2 is SMNVEV (reference sequence). CDR3 sequence reads: CASSTQTFPRNEQFF. The CDR3 DNA is TGTGCCAGCAGTACCCAAACCTTTCCGCGGAATGAGCAGTTCTTC.

J is TRBJ2-5 and V is TRBV7-9, with 8 positions matching TRBD2. Losses at the gene ends were 0 bases for V and 4 bases for J; bases not matched to a gene: 10. The germline V gene encodes CDR1 SEHNR and CDR2 FQNEAQ (reference sequence). The CDR3 totals 17 residues. The CDR3, as DNA: TGTGCCAGCAGCTTAGCGACGGGAGGGAGCTTCGCAGAGACCCAGTACTTC. Translating it yields CASSLATGGSFAETQYF. Combining the CDR3 with reference TRBV7-9 and TRBJ2-5 gives the whole variable domain DTGVSQNPRHKITKRGQNVTFRCDPISEHNRLYWYRQTLGQGPEFLTYFQNEAQLEKSRLLSDRFSAERPKGSFSTLEIQRTEQGDSAMYLCASSLATGGSFAETQYFGPGTRLLVL.

The V and J genes are TRBV5-1 and TRBJ1-1; 8 bases map to TRBD1. The V and J ends lost 0 bases and 1 base, in that order; junction bases with no gene match: 5. This CDR3 comprises 16 residues. Looked up from germline, CDR1 is SGHRS and CDR2 is YFSETQ. CDR3 protein: CASSLGTDRANTEAFF. For the CDR3, the DNA is TGCGCCAGCAGCTTGGGGACGGACAGGGCGAACACTGAAGCTTTCTTT.

The CDR3 reads CSARSMGRETQYF. The CDR3 DNA follows: TGCAGCGCCCGGAGTATGGGGAGGGAGACCCAGTACTTC. This chain connects TRBV29-1 to TRBJ2-5, with a tentative D call TRBD2 (6 bases). V lost 7 bases to trimming and J lost 5 bases, with 17 bases between them. The CDR3 is 13 residues long. The germline V gene encodes CDR1 SQVTM and CDR2 ANQGSEA. Full variable domain (remainder filled in from reference TRBV29-1 and TRBJ2-5): SAVISQKPSRDICQRGTSLTIQCQVDSQVTMMFWYRQQPGQSLTLIATANQGSEATYESGFVIDKFPISRPNLTFSTLTVSNMSPEDSSIYLCSARSMGRETQYFGPGTRLLVL.

The V gene is TRBV5-4, the J gene TRBJ2-2; TRBD1 agrees at 9 bases. Per the germline V gene, CDR1 is SGHNT and CDR2 is YYREEE (reference sequence). V was clipped by 5 bases and J by 2 bases; unmatched bases: 4. There are 15 residues in the CDR3. CDR3 region: CASRVTGGNTGELFF. CDR3 in DNA: TGTGCCAGCAGGGTTACAGGGGGCAACACCGGGGAGCTGTTTTTT.

This sequence joins TRBV9 and TRBJ2-1, with 13 bases that match TRBD2. The V and J ends lost 3 bases and 14 bases, in that order; junction bases with no gene match: 5. Looked up from germline, CDR1 is SGDLS and CDR2 is YYNGEE. CDR3 size: 13 residues. Here the CDR3 DNA reads TGTGCCAGCAGCGAGAGGACTAGCGGGAGAGAGTTCTTC. As protein: CASSERTSGREFF.

V usage is TRBV19 and J usage is TRBJ1-1; D is perhaps TRBD1 (5 bases). V lost 8 bases, J lost 7 bases, and 20 bases lay in between. The CDR3 spans 14 residues. Looked up from germline, CDR1 is LNHDA and CDR2 is SQIVND (reference sequence). As DNA, the CDR3 is TGTGCCAGTTCGGAGGGAAGAACGGGGGATGAAGCTTTCTTT. It yields the protein CASSEGRTGDEAFF.

The CDR3 protein is CASSLGGSGSYEQYF. The CDR3 DNA reads TGTGCCAGCAGCTTGGGGGGGTCGGGTTCGTACGAGCAGTACTTC. V gene TRBV5-4 combines with J gene TRBJ2-7, with D possibly called TRBD1 or TRBD2 (5 bases each). Germline V gene sequence: CDR1 SGHNT, CDR2 YYREEE (reference sequence). The length of the CDR3 is 15 residues. The V end lost 0 bases, the J end lost 4 bases, and 14 bases lay between the germline ends.

V and J are TRBV27 and TRBJ2-3; 9 positions agree with TRBD1. CDR3 length: 15 residues. V lost 3 bases, J lost 2 bases, and 3 bases stayed unmatched. CDR1 and CDR2 (germline): MNHEY, SMNVEV (reference sequence). The CDR3 reads CASSFGQGTTDTQYF. DNA for the CDR3: TGTGCCAGCAGTTTTGGACAGGGGACCACAGATACGCAGTATTTT.

The CDR3 protein is CASTPAGFYEQYF. In DNA, the CDR3 is TGTGCCAGCACCCCAGCCGGGTTCTACGAGCAGTACTTC. The genes are TRBV7-8 and TRBJ2-7; unclear D gene. The germline V and J ends were trimmed by 7 bases and 3 bases, with 13 bases remaining between them. Germline V gives CDR1 SGHVS, CDR2 FQNEAQ. This CDR3 has 13 amino acids.

V and J are TRBV4-1 and TRBJ2-7; a weak D match, TRBD2 (6 bases). Trimming took 2 bases from V and 5 from J, leaving 13 bases between them. This CDR3 region has 14 residues. Germline loops: CDR1 MGHRA, CDR2 YSYEKL. The CDR3 nucleotides are TGCGCCAGCAGCCAAAACGGGGGAGGCGACGAGCAGTACTTC. Translated: CASSQNGGGDEQYF.

The V call is TRBV5-6, the J call TRBJ2-7; 12 nucleotides match TRBD2. Trimming at V came to 4 bases and at J to 3 bases, leaving 14 bases not matched to a gene. Germline V gene sequence: CDR1 SGHDT, CDR2 YYEEEE. This CDR3 region has 18 residues. The CDR3 DNA follows: TGTGCCAGCAGCCCGGACAGGTACGGACTAGCGGGATACTACGAGCAGTACTTC. Translating it yields CASSPDRYGLAGYYEQYF.